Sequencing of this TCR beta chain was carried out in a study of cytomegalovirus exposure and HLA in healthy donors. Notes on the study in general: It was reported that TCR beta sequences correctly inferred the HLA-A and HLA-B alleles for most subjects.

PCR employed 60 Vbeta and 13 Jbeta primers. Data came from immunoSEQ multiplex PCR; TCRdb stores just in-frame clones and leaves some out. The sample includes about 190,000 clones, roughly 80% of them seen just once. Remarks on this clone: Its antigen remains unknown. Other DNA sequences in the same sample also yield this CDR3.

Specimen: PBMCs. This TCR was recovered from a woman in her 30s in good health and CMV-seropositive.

CDR3 sequence (DNA): TGTGCCAGCAGCCCCCACCGGACAGTGAACACTGAAGCTTTCTTT. Its protein is CASSPHRTVNTEAFF. The V gene is TRBV28, the J gene TRBJ1-1; D may be TRBD1 (6 bases). CDR1 MDHEN and CDR2 SYDVKM come from the germline V gene. V was cut by 6 bases and J by 0 bases, with 14 bases left in between. The length of the CDR3 is 15 residues. Based on the CDR3 plus reference TRBV28 and TRBJ1-1, the full variable domain is DVKVTQSSRYLVKRTGEKVFLECVQDMDHENMFWYRQDPGLGLRLIYFSYDVKMKEKGDIPEGYSVSREKKERFSLILESASTNQTSMYLCASSPHRTVNTEAFFGQGTRLTVV.